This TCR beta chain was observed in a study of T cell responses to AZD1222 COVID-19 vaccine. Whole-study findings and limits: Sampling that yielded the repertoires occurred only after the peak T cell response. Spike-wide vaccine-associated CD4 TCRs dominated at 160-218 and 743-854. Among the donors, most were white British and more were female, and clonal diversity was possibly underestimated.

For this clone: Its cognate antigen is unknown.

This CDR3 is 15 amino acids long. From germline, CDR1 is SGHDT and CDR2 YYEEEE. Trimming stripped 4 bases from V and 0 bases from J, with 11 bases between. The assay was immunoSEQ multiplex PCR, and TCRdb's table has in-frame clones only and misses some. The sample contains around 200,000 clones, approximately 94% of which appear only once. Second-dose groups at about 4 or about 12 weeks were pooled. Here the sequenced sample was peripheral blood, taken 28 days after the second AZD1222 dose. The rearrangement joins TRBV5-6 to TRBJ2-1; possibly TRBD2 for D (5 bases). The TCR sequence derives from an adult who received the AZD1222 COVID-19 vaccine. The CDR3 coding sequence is TGTGCCAGCAGCCTGGGGAGTAGCTCCTACAATGAGCAGTTCTTC. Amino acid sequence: CASSLGSSSYNEQFF.